One T cell receptor beta chain is described in this entry. Trimming cost V 1 base and J 3 bases; bases outside gene matches: 8. This CDR3 has 17 residues. Germline lookup yields CDR1 LGHNA and CDR2 YSLEER. The data are from a study of blood T cell repertoires in COVID-19. Here immunoSEQ multiplex PCR was the method, and the copy in TCRdb shows in-frame clones only, minus some. The sample lists hundreds of thousands of clones; approximately 86% were seen once. The sequenced sample was peripheral blood. The V call is TRBV4-3, the J call TRBJ1-4, with 7 positions matching TRBD1. The clonotype was recovered from a man aged 18 to 35 with active or convalescent COVID-19. The CDR3 sequence: CASSQGQGESSNEKLFF. The CDR3 DNA sequence: TGCGCCAGCAGCCAAGGACAGGGTGAAAGTTCTAATGAAAAACTGTTTTTT.